This T cell receptor (beta chain) was identified in a study of siplizumab effects on memory and regulatory T cells. About the study: Mixed lymphocyte reactions ran in pairs, with siplizumab at around 0.96 ug/mL or without drug. Study findings and constraints: Proliferating Tregs' suppressive function in siplizumab cultures went unconfirmed. The study found naive T cells seemingly more diverse than memory cells and seemingly major alloresponse contributors.

Notes on this clone: Its specificity is not known. This same CDR3 is encoded by further DNA sequences in the sample.

The CDR3 has 15 amino acids. From germline, CDR1 is MNHEY and CDR2 SMNVEV (reference sequence). V lost 3 bases and J 8 bases, leaving 17 bases between the germline ends. TCRdb's copy holds only in-frame clones and misses some; the assay was immunoSEQ multiplex PCR. The profile shows approximately 13,000 clones, almost 40% of them singletons. The authors kept the mixed lymphocyte reaction cells in coculture at 37°C for five to six days. This sequence originates from a human donor in good health; the cells came from an allogeneic mixed lymphocyte reaction. Sequencing was carried out using CFSE-low (dividing) CD8+ T cells sorted from an allogeneic mixed lymphocyte reaction. V and J are TRBV27 and TRBJ2-1, with D tentatively TRBD1 or TRBD2 (5 bases each). CDR3 residues: CASSFRGAGSHEQFF. CDR3 sequence (DNA): TGTGCCAGCAGTTTTAGGGGTGCGGGTTCCCATGAGCAGTTCTTC.